A selection of T cell receptor beta chains follows, all from one sample in a study of tumor-infiltrating lymphocytes in primary liver carcinoma. Each CDR3 protein gets one entry after TCRdb re-called the multiplex PCR reads with MiXCR. Seen here are about 120,000 distinct CDR3 sequences, roughly 75% observed once, and the top ten hold roughly 7.3%. Sequenced material: tumor-adjacent normal liver tissue. These receptors came from a woman aged 55-70 years with primary liver carcinoma and hepatitis B virus infection. The CDR3 runs from the conserved cysteine through the conserved F or W. The D gene is left open where the match is weak. The listing skips clone size in some rows; elsewhere it reads once, few, many or a size class.

>.|TRBJ2-6|.|TRBV6-1
CASSMTRTGANVLTF
TGTGCCAGCAGCATGACGCGTACTGGGGCCAACGTCCTGACTTTC
>.|TRBJ2-2|TRBD1|TRBV12-3/TRBV12-4
CASSLGQAASRELFF
TGTGCCAGCAGTTTGGGACAGGCGGCGTCCAGGGAGCTGTTTTTT
>.|TRBJ2-1|.|TRBV29-1
CSVQQETLNEQFF
TGCAGCGTCCAACAGGAGACCCTCAATGAGCAGTTCTTC
>.|TRBJ2-3|.|TRBV7-9
CASSEARGIDTQYF
TGTGCCAGCTCTGAAGCTCGGGGGATAGATACGCAGTATTTC
>once|TRBJ1-5|TRBD1|TRBV4-2
CASSLDTGGARNQPQHF
TGTGCCAGTAGCCTAGATACAGGGGGGGCCCGCAATCAGCCCCAGCATTTT
>many|TRBJ2-7|.|TRBV28
CASSLKPHEQYF
TGTGCCAGCAGTTTGAAGCCCCACGAGCAGTACTTC
>.|TRBJ2-7|TRBD1|TRBV6-1
CASTTNRGFRPAGDYEQYF
TGCGCCAGCACGACAAACAGGGGCTTCCGGCCGGCAGGAGACTACGAGCAGTACTTC
>few|TRBJ2-3|TRBD2|TRBV7-9
CASSLALVSWTSGDTQYF
TGTGCCAGCAGCTTAGCGCTAGTATCTTGGACTAGCGGTGATACGCAGTATTTT
>.|TRBJ1-1|TRBD1|TRBV4-2
CASSPGQLNTEALF
TGTGCTAGCAGCCCGGGACAGCTGAACACTGAAGCTCTCTTT
>.|TRBJ1-3|.|TRBV11-2
CASSYDDRPRGSSIYF
TGTGCCAGCAGTTATGACGACAGGCCTCGAGGAAGCAGCATATATTTT
>.|TRBJ1-2|.|TRBV30
CAWSSDDSGYTF
TGTGCCTGGTCCTCAGATGACTCTGGCTACACCTTC
>many|TRBJ2-1|TRBD2|TRBV7-9
CASSPPSRAGGNEQFF
TGTGCCAGCAGCCCCCCGAGTCGGGCGGGAGGCAATGAGCAGTTCTTC
>.|TRBJ2-7|.|TRBV6-6
CASNSVGVSYEHYF
TGTGCCAGCAATTCAGTCGGAGTCTCCTACGAGCACTACTTC
>.|TRBJ2-2|.|TRBV29-1
CSVGQTNAGKLFF
TGCAGCGTTGGACAGACGAACGCCGGGAAGCTGTTTTTT
>many|TRBJ2-1|.|TRBV6-1
CASIVGVDYNEQFF
TGTGCCAGCATCGTAGGGGTGGACTACAATGAGCAGTTCTTC
>many|TRBJ2-3|TRBD2|TRBV5-1
CASRAEREPDTQYF
TGCGCCAGCAGGGCCGAGCGGGAGCCAGATACGCAGTATTTT
>.|TRBJ2-7|.|TRBV6-6
CASNPPFGVAAYEQNF
TGTGCCAGCAATCCCCCCTTCGGGGTAGCCGCCTACGAGCAGAACTTC
>.|TRBJ2-5|.|TRBV29-1
CSVEPARGRQETQCF
TGCAGCGTTGAACCGGCCAGGGGACGGCAAGAGACCCAGTGCTTC
>.|TRBJ2-5|.|TRBV12-3/TRBV12-4
CASNFGGAQYF
TGTGCCAGCAATTTCGGGGGAGCCCAGTACTTC
>.|TRBJ2-2|.|TRBV28
CASTPTVAGELFF
TGTGCCAGCACTCCAACCGTTGCCGGGGAGCTGTTTTTT
>.|TRBJ2-1|.|TRBV11-2
CTSSMGGADNEQIF
TGTACCAGCAGCATGGGGGGGGCAGACAATGAGCAGATCTTC
>many|TRBJ2-7|.|TRBV10-3
CAISESAAYRPSSYEQYF
TGTGCCATCAGTGAGTCAGCCGCATACAGGCCTAGCTCCTACGAGCAGTACTTC
>.|TRBJ2-5|.|TRBV21-1
CARSISCGSRETQYF
TGTGCCAGGAGCATATCATGCGGGAGCAGGGAGACCCAGTACTTC
>.|TRBJ2-3|.|TRBV11-2
CASSFVRLVTSTDTQYF
TGTGCCAGCAGCTTCGTGAGACTAGTGACTAGCACAGATACGCAGTATTTT
>.|TRBJ2-1|.|TRBV4-2
CASSQRGQSSYDEQFF
TGTGCCAGCAGCCAACGCGGACAGAGCTCCTACGATGAGCAGTTTTTC
>.|TRBJ2-7|.|TRBV5-6
CVSSLEDGGYEQYF
TGCGTCAGCAGCCTAGAGGACGGAGGCTACGAGCAGTACTTC
>.|TRBJ1-3|.|TRBV11-2
CTSSLAPRAGSGNTIYF
TGTACCAGCAGCTTAGCTCCTAGGGCGGGCTCTGGAAACACCATATACTTT
>.|TRBJ1-6|.|TRBV5-4
CASSPRAGDNSPLHF
TGTGCCAGCAGCCCAAGGGCGGGGGATAATTCACCCCTCCACTTT
>many|TRBJ2-1|.|TRBV6-4
CASSEDSPSSAEYNEQFF
TGTGCCAGCAGCGAAGACTCCCCTTCTAGCGCGGAATACAATGAGCAGTTCTTC
>.|TRBJ2-7|.|TRBV7-8
CANGLAGRSYEQYF
TGTGCCAACGGCTTAGCAGGGCGGTCCTACGAGCAGTACTTC
>.|TRBJ2-2|TRBD1|TRBV5-1
CASSPHRGRWTRELFF
TGCGCCAGCAGCCCCCACAGGGGGCGATGGACCAGGGAGCTGTTTTTT
>few|TRBJ1-5|.|TRBV5-4
CASSFQGQPQHF
TGTGCCAGCAGTTTCCAGGGACAGCCCCAGCATTTT
>.|TRBJ2-6|.|TRBV4-1
CASSGDTPPSGANVLTF
TGCGCCAGCAGCGGGGACACTCCTCCCTCTGGGGCCAACGTCCTGACTTTC
>.|TRBJ2-1|.|TRBV28
CANSISEVGSYNEQFF
TGTGCCAACAGTATCTCAGAAGTGGGAAGCTACAATGAGCAGTTCTTC
>many|TRBJ1-3|.|TRBV28
CASSYPFGGTGNTIYF
TGTGCCAGCAGCTACCCGTTTGGGGGGACTGGAAACACCATATATTTT
>.|TRBJ2-3|TRBD2|TRBV20-1
CSARGLPDTQYF
TGCAGTGCTAGGGGACTACCAGATACGCAGTATTTT
>.|TRBJ1-1|.|TRBV20-1
CSAVQGGAFF
TGCAGTGCGGTACAGGGTGGGGCTTTCTTT
>many|TRBJ2-2|TRBD2|TRBV7-9
CASRPGLAGTGELFF
TGTGCCAGCAGACCCGGACTAGCTGGGACCGGGGAGCTGTTTTTT
>.|TRBJ1-2|TRBD1|TRBV14
CTSSPYDQGADYGYTF
TGTACCAGCAGTCCATATGACCAGGGGGCCGACTATGGCTACACATTC
>.|TRBJ2-1|.|TRBV5-6
CASQERGNFYNEQLF
TGTGCCAGCCAAGAACGGGGGAACTTTTACAATGAGCAGCTCTTC
>few|TRBJ2-5|.|TRBV6-1
CASSVQRGGQGTQYF
TGTGCCAGCAGTGTACAGAGGGGAGGCCAAGGGACCCAGTACTTC
>.|TRBJ2-7|TRBD2|TRBV6-1
CACSHPSLAGAYEQYF
TGTGCCTGCTCCCACCCTTCACTAGCGGGAGCCTACGAGCAGTACTTC
>few|TRBJ2-3|TRBD2|TRBV11-2
CASSLEASGTDTQYF
TGTGCCAGCAGCTTAGAGGCTAGCGGGACGGATACGCAGTATTTT
>.|TRBJ1-1|.|TRBV7-8
CASRIILGAKAFF
TGTGCCAGCAGGATCATCTTGGGGGCTAAAGCTTTCTTT
>once|TRBJ2-7|.|TRBV4-2
CARSQRVDYQQYF
TGTGCCAGAAGCCAAAGGGTTGATTACCAGCAGTACTTC
>.|TRBJ2-3|.|TRBV4-1
CASSPEVGSRGADTQYF
TGCGCCAGCAGCCCCGAGGTAGGTTCCCGAGGGGCAGATACGCAGTATTTT
>.|TRBJ2-2|TRBD2|TRBV29-1
CSVEGTSRIGELFF
TGTAGCGTTGAAGGGACTAGCAGGATCGGGGAGCTGTTTTTT
>.|TRBJ2-7|.|TRBV11-2
CVTHPQGYEQYF
TGTGTCACTCACCCTCAAGGGTACGAGCAGTACTTC
>many|TRBJ2-3|.|TRBV10-2
CASRLAAPDTQYF
TGCGCCAGCAGACTAGCCGCCCCAGATACGCAGTATTTT
>.|TRBJ1-2|.|TRBV11-2
CASSPLQTENYGYTF
TGTGCCAGTAGCCCCCTCCAGACAGAAAACTATGGCTATACCTTC
>.|TRBJ2-4|TRBD2|TRBV7-9
CAGSLSGTSGGENIQYF
TGTGCCGGCAGCCTTAGCGGGACTAGCGGGGGGGAAAACATTCAGTACTTC
>.|TRBJ2-5|TRBD2|TRBV6-1
CASSVQAGSQETRYF
TGTGCCAGCAGCGTTCAAGCGGGGTCACAAGAGACCCGGTACTTC
>.|TRBJ2-6|.|TRBV12-3/TRBV12-4
CANSRGPGANVLTF
TGTGCCAACAGCCGGGGGCCTGGGGCCAACGTCCTGACTTTC